One sample yielded the 12 T cell receptor beta chains listed below, sequenced in a study of PD-1 blockade in classical Hodgkin lymphoma. Every one of the patients relapsed after autologous stem cell transplantation (brentuximab vedotin exposure was variable). Clones were read by immunoSEQ multiplex PCR, and TCRdb kept only the in-frame ones, dropping some. Of about 94,000 clones listed, 89% are singletons. Source: peripheral blood mononuclear cells (PBMCs), taken before the second cycle of nivolumab. The receptors derive from a human donor with classical Hodgkin lymphoma.

This clone occurred once. The chain joins TRBV5-1 to TRBJ1-2, with TRBD1 as a possible D gene (5 bases). Trimming pared 4 bases from V and 8 bases from J, leaving 15 bases between. Germline V gene lookup returns CDR1 SGHRS and CDR2 YFSETQ. The CDR3 extends over 13 amino acids. CDR3 sequence (DNA): TGCGCCAGCAGCCCGGCGGGCAGGGACGGCTACACCTTC. Translation: CASSPAGRDGYTF.

This clone was seen a handful of times. The CDR3 is CAWSGGVWGTEAFF. The DNA of the CDR3 is TGTGCCTGGAGTGGGGGGGTATGGGGCACTGAAGCTTTCTTT. The genes are TRBV30 and TRBJ1-1, with D tentatively TRBD1 (5 bases). This CDR3 contains 14 residues. Trimming took 1 base from V and 4 from J, leaving 13 bases between them. Germline V gives CDR1 GTSNPN, CDR2 SVGIG (reference sequence).

The CDR3 loop is CASSAISGANYGYTF. The CDR3 bases are TGCGCCAGCAGTGCGATTAGTGGAGCTAACTATGGCTACACCTTC. The chain carries TRBV10-2 and TRBJ1-2; D remains ambiguous. Per the germline V gene, CDR1 is WSHSY and CDR2 is SAAADI. The ends were cut back, 4 bases at V and 0 bases at J, with 12 bases in the middle. The CDR3 length is 15 residues.

The genes are TRBV7-8 and TRBJ2-1; 12 positions match TRBD2. The trim removed 4 bases at V and 6 bases at J, leaving 10 bases unmatched. This CDR3 comprises 17 residues. Germline V gives CDR1 SGHVS, CDR2 FQNEAQ. In nucleotides, the CDR3 is TGTGCCAGCAGCTCTTATAAAACTAGCGGGGGGCGCAATGAGCAGTTCTTC. It is translated as CASSSYKTSGGRNEQFF.

The chain employs TRBV19 and TRBJ2-1; 7 positions agree with TRBD1. The trim removed 0 bases at V and 6 bases at J, leaving 5 bases unmatched. The germline CDR1 and CDR2 sequences are LNHDA and SQIVND (reference sequence). CDR3 size: 15 residues. The CDR3 protein is CASSIETGIPNEQFF. The DNA for the CDR3 is TGTGCCAGTAGTATAGAGACAGGGATCCCCAATGAGCAGTTCTTC.

The chain links TRBV7-9 to TRBJ2-7; D ambiguous. Germline assignment: CDR1 SEHNR and CDR2 FQNEAQ (reference sequence). This CDR3 comprises 17 residues. V lost 5 bases to trimming and J lost 1 base, with 21 bases between them. CDR3: CASSPLGWRGESYEQYF. CDR3 sequence (DNA): TGTGCCAGCAGCCCCCTCGGGTGGCGTGGGGAATCCTACGAGCAGTACTTC.

The sample holds a few counts of this clone. A junction boundary mismatches the germline segment, possibly from a read error. The chain combines TRBV7-9 with TRBJ2-7; D tentatively fits TRBD1 or TRBD2 (5 bases each). The CDR3 is 12 amino acids. The germline CDR1 and CDR2 sequences are SEHNR and FQNEAQ (reference sequence). The CDR3 reads CASSLVVGDGVF. In nucleotides, the CDR3 is TGTGCCAGCAGCTTAGTCGTAGGGGACGGGGTCTTC.

J is TRBJ1-2 and V is TRBV10-2, with D unresolved. With 2 bases removed from V and 5 bases from J, the gap between germline ends came to 6 bases. CDR1 is WSHSY, CDR2 SAAADI, per germline. The CDR3 has 12 amino acids. The CDR3 DNA sequence: TGCGCCAGCAGTGAGGGGTATTATGGCTACACCTTC. Translated, it gives CASSEGYYGYTF.

In this sample, this clone turned up a few times. The J gene is TRBJ1-5, the V gene TRBV18, with D uncertain. The CDR3 length is 13 residues. Germline-derived CDR1 and CDR2 are KGHSH and LQKENI. The germline V and J ends were trimmed by 2 bases and 5 bases, with 7 bases remaining between them. Here the CDR3 reads CASSPGVDQPQHF. DNA of the CDR3: TGTGCCAGCTCACCAGGGGTGGATCAGCCCCAGCATTTT.

V gene TRBV6-5 combines with J gene TRBJ2-1; D is uncertain. V lost 8 bases and J lost 0, with 14 bases in between. CDR1 and CDR2 (germline): MNHEY, SVGAGI. The CDR3 contains 15 residues. The CDR3 DNA sequence: TGTGCCAGCTATCGTGAGATAAGCTCCTACAATGAGCAGTTCTTC. Protein sequence: CASYREISSYNEQFF.

CDR3 in DNA: TGCGCCAGCAGCCAACCTAGACTAGCGGGGAAAAACATTCAGTACTTC. This encodes CASSQPRLAGKNIQYF. The chain has TRBV4-1 and TRBJ2-4, with 11 bases lining up with TRBD2. Germline CDR1 is MGHRA and CDR2 is YSYEKL. CDR3 size: 16 residues. J gave up 4 bases and V 2 bases, and 4 bases lay outside the gene matches.

To note about this clone: Additional DNA sequences in this sample encode the identical CDR3. The chain has TRBV6-1 and TRBJ2-7; perhaps TRBD2 as D (7 bases). The CDR3 is 14 residues long. V gave up 3 bases and J gave up 4 bases, with 13 bases separating them. Germline V gene sequence: CDR1 MNHNS, CDR2 SASEGT. CDR3 sequence: CASSDRGARYEQYF. In DNA, the CDR3 is TGTGCCAGCAGTGACCGGGGGGCCAGGTACGAGCAGTACTTC.